What follows is one T cell receptor (beta chain) and its context. Its antigen remains unknown. This specimen belongs to a study of long-term antiretroviral therapy in people with HIV. Overall study results and limits: Clonal populations expanded prior to ART predominated within the repertoire at all time points. Among HIV repertoires, CDR3 length ranges were narrower than those of controls.

All donors provided no fewer than one pre-ART and no fewer than two post-ART PBMC samples. Researchers report immunoSEQ v3.0 was run at survey level. The protocol was immunoSEQ multiplex PCR, while the TCRdb copy is restricted to in-frame clones and leaves out a portion. Among tens of thousands of clones listed, 70% to 90% were seen once. The V end lost 2 bases, the J end lost 3 bases, and 15 bases lay between the germline ends. There are 15 residues in the CDR3. CDR1 SGHNT and CDR2 YYREEE come from the germline V gene (reference sequence). The sequence was collected from a woman aged 45 to 65 with HIV. The chain employs TRBV5-4 and TRBJ2-7; D might be TRBD1 or TRBD2, each matching 5 bases. Sequencing used unsorted PBMCs, obtained roughly 2.7 years after starting antiretroviral therapy. The CDR3 bases are TGTGCCAGCAGCTTTTGGGGGACCCCAATCTACGAGCAGTACTTC. Translating it yields CASSFWGTPIYEQYF.